This entry lists 17 T cell receptor beta chains sequenced from one sample in a study of shared clonotypes between healthy human individuals. Measured with immunoSEQ multiplex PCR; TCRdb has only the in-frame clones, and not every one. Seen here are about 2.3 million clones, around 92% observed once, and the top ten hold more than 0.35%. What was sequenced was naive CD4+ T cells from PBMCs. The sample's subset: CD45RA+ positively selected. These receptors all come from a young man in good health. Some clones in this sample may be carry-over from other donors' samples.

V usage is TRBV6-6 and J usage is TRBJ2-2; maybe TRBD1 (6 bases). The germline V gene has CDR1 MNHNY and CDR2 SVGAGI (reference sequence). The CDR3 sequence is 15 residues long. Trimming stripped 6 bases from V and 0 bases from J, with 11 bases between. CDR3 bases: TGTGCCAGCAGACAACAGGGAACGAACACCGGGGAGCTGTTTTTT. Translating gives CASRQQGTNTGELFF.

The chain combines TRBV18 with TRBJ2-3; TRBD2 aligns across 13 bases. V was clipped by 1 base and J by 5 bases; unmatched bases: 3. The CDR3 contains 16 residues. Germline-derived CDR1 and CDR2 are KGHSH and LQKENI. CDR3 sequence (DNA): TGTGCCAGCTCACCACGGACTAGCGGGAGAGGAGATACGCAGTATTTT. Translation: CASSPRTSGRGDTQYF.

The gene calls are TRBV28 and TRBJ2-5; unclear D gene. Trimming stripped 3 bases from V and 4 bases from J, with 9 bases between. The CDR3 loop spans 13 amino acids. Germline V CDR1 and CDR2: MDHEN, SYDVKM. CDR3 amino acids: CASSFELRETQYF. The CDR3 region has the DNA TGTGCCAGCAGTTTCGAACTCAGAGAGACCCAGTACTTC.

The J gene is TRBJ1-3, the V gene TRBV7-9, with unresolved D. Germline assignment: CDR1 SEHNR and CDR2 FQNEAQ (reference sequence). The CDR3 extends over 13 amino acids. Trimming stripped 5 bases from V and 6 bases from J, with 11 bases between. The CDR3 region has the DNA TGTGCCAGCAGCCCATCCCTAAAAAACACCATATATTTT. Residues: CASSPSLKNTIYF.

V usage is TRBV5-4 and J usage is TRBJ2-5; D call uncertain. The CDR3 extends over 14 amino acids. V was pared by 0 bases and J by 3 bases, with 9 bases between. Germline V CDR1 and CDR2: SGHNT, YYREEE (reference sequence). For the CDR3, the DNA is TGTGCCAGCAGCTTGGTTCGCGCGGAAGAGACCCAGTACTTC. Its protein is CASSLVRAEETQYF.

This chain connects TRBV7-2 to TRBJ2-1, with D tentatively TRBD2 (5 bases). The CDR3 consists of 15 residues. V lost 5 bases to trimming and J lost 4 bases, with 15 bases between them. Germline CDR1 and CDR2: SGHTA and FQGNSA. The CDR3 is CASSPTGRGYNEQFF. The CDR3 DNA reads TGTGCCAGCAGCCCAACTGGCCGGGGTTACAATGAGCAGTTCTTC.

V gene TRBV11-2 combines with J gene TRBJ2-1, with D unclear. Trimming removed 0 bases from V and 9 bases from J, with 3 bases in between. CDR1 and CDR2 from the germline V gene are SGHAT and FQNNGV. The CDR3 is 11 residues long. CDR3 nucleotides: TGTGCCAGCAGCTTAGAAGGTGAGCAGTTCTTC. Its translation is CASSLEGEQFF. Combining the CDR3 with reference TRBV11-2 and TRBJ2-1 gives the whole variable domain EAGVAQSPRYKIIEKRQSVAFWCNPISGHATLYWYQQILGQGPKLLIQFQNNGVVDDSQLPKDRFSAERLKGVDSTLKIQPAKLEDSAVYLCASSLEGEQFFGPGTRLTVL.

This chain joins TRBV5-1 and TRBJ2-2; D not certain. The germline V gene has CDR1 SGHRS and CDR2 YFSETQ. This CDR3 has 15 residues. Between the trimmed V and J ends, which lost 2 bases and 6 bases, there was a span of 14 bases. CDR3 residues: CASSFAAGMAGELFF. CDR3 coding DNA: TGCGCCAGCAGCTTCGCGGCAGGAATGGCCGGGGAGCTGTTTTTT.

The gene calls are TRBV5-4 and TRBJ2-2; D perhaps matches TRBD2 (6 bases). The CDR3 loop spans 15 amino acids. Germline assignment: CDR1 SGHNT and CDR2 YYREEE (reference sequence). V lost 1 base, J lost 4 bases, and 11 bases lay in between. This chain's CDR3 is CASSLPGRSTGELFF. The CDR3 nucleotides read TGTGCCAGCAGCTTGCCCGGGAGAAGCACCGGGGAGCTGTTTTTT. Full variable domain (rest looked up from reference TRBV5-4 and TRBJ2-2): ETGVTQSPTHLIKTRGQQVTLRCSSQSGHNTVSWYQQALGQGPQFIFQYYREEENGRGNFPPRFSGLQFPNYSSELNVNALELDDSALYLCASSLPGRSTGELFFGEGSRLTVL.

The sample holds one count of this clone. The V gene is TRBV5-1, the J gene TRBJ2-5, with D perhaps TRBD2 (5 bases). CDR1 and CDR2 (germline): SGHRS, YFSETQ. Trimming cost V 0 bases and J 5 bases, with 14 bases left between them. The CDR3 spans 15 residues. The DNA for the CDR3 is TGCGCCAGCAGCTTGGAATCACGGGGTGTGGAGACCCAGTACTTC. Translated: CASSLESRGVETQYF.

The chain is built from TRBV4-3 and TRBJ1-4; D remains unclear. Germline CDR1 is LGHNA and CDR2 is YSLEER. This CDR3 comprises 13 residues. The V end lost 3 bases, the J end lost 10 bases, and 12 bases lay between the germline ends. The CDR3 here is CASSQQMSGKLFF. CDR3 sequence (DNA): TGCGCCAGCAGCCAGCAGATGTCCGGAAAACTGTTTTTT.

The V call is TRBV4-3, the J call TRBJ2-3; maybe TRBD2 (6 bases). CDR1 is LGHNA, CDR2 YSLEER, per germline. The length of the CDR3 is 15 residues. Trimming shortened V by 1 base and J by 0 bases, and 8 bases separated the two germline ends. CDR3 amino acids: CASSQGAGSTDTQYF. CDR3 coding DNA: TGCGCCAGCAGCCAAGGGGCGGGGAGCACAGATACGCAGTATTTT.

V usage is TRBV30 and J usage is TRBJ1-6, with D hard to call. This CDR3 is 13 amino acids long. CDR1 is GTSNPN, CDR2 SVGIG, per germline (reference sequence). Trimming stripped 1 base from V and 9 bases from J, with 10 bases between. The chain's CDR3 is CAWSEDVSSPLHF. CDR3 coding DNA: TGTGCCTGGAGTGAGGACGTTAGTTCACCCCTCCACTTT.

The chain joins TRBV20-1 to TRBJ1-1; D uncertain. V lost 3 bases to trimming and J lost 7 bases, with 6 bases between them. Germline V gene data show CDR1 as DFQATT and CDR2 as SNEGSKA (reference sequence). The length of the CDR3 is 10 residues. The CDR3 region has the DNA TGCAGTGCTAGGGGTATTGAAGCTTTCTTT. Translation: CSARGIEAFF.

This chain links TRBV7-2 with TRBJ2-3; no firm D call. Germline V gene data show CDR1 as SGHTA and CDR2 as FQGNSA. Between the trimmed V and J ends, which lost 1 base and 3 bases, there was a span of 8 bases. This CDR3 comprises 14 residues. Here the CDR3 DNA reads TGTGCCAGCAGCTTAGGACTCCAGACAGATACGCAGTATTTT. Protein sequence: CASSLGLQTDTQYF.

The chain employs TRBV6-5 and TRBJ2-1; 12 bases match TRBD2. Per germline, CDR1 MNHEY and CDR2 SVGAGI. The CDR3 is made up of 16 amino acids. J was trimmed by 6 bases and V by 2 bases; bases with no gene match: 5. The CDR3 DNA is TGTGCCAGCAGTTACCCGGGACTAGCGGGTTCCAATGAGCAGTTCTTC. Amino acid sequence: CASSYPGLAGSNEQFF.

The CDR3 is CASSRDRRNTGELFF. As DNA, the CDR3 is TGTGCCAGCAGCAGGGACAGGCGGAACACCGGGGAGCTGTTTTTT. The chain recombines TRBV14 with TRBJ2-2; the match to TRBD1 covers 8 bases. This CDR3 spans 15 amino acids. The trim removed 5 bases at V and 1 base at J, leaving 3 bases unmatched. In germline, CDR1 is SGHDN, CDR2 FVKESK.